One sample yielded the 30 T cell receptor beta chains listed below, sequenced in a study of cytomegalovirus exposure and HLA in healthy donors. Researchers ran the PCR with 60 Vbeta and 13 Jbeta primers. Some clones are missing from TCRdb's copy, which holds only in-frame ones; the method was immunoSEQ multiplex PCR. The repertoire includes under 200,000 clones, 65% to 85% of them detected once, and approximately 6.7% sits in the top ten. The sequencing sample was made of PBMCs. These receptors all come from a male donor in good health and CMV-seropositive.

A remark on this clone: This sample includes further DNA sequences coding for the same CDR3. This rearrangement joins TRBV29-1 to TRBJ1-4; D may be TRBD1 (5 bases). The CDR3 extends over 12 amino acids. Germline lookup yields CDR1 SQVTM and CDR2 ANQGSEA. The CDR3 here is CTFRGSQEKLFF. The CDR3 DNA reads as TGCACTTTTAGGGGCAGCCAGGAAAAACTGTTTTTT.

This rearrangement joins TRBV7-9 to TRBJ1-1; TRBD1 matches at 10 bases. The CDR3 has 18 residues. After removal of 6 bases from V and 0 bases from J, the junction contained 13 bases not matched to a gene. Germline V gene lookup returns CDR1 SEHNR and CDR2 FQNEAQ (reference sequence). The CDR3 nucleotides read TGTGCCAGCAGTCTTCCTCGGGACAGGGGAAGGATGAACACTGAAGCTTTCTTT. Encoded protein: CASSLPRDRGRMNTEAFF.

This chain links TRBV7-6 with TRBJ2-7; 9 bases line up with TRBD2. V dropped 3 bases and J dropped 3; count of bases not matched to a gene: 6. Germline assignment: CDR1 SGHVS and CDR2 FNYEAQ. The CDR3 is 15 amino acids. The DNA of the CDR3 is TGTGCCAGCAGCTTCGGAGCGGGAGGCTTCTACGAGCAGTACTTC. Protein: CASSFGAGGFYEQYF.

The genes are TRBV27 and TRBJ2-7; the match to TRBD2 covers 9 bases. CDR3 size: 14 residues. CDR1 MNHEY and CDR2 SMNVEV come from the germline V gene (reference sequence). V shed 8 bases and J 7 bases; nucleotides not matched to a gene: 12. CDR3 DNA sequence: TGTGCCAGCCTCTCGGCGGGAGGGGGCGGGGAGCAGTACTTC. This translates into CASLSAGGGGEQYF.

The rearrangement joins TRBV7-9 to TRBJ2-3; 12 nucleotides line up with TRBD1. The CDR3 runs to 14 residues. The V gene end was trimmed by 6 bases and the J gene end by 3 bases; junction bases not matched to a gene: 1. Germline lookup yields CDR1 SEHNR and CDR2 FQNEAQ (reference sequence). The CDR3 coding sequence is TGTGCCAGCAGGGGACAGGGGGCAACAGATACGCAGTATTTT. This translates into CASRGQGATDTQYF. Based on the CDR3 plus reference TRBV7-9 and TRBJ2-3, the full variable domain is DTGVSQNPRHKITKRGQNVTFRCDPISEHNRLYWYRQTLGQGPEFLTYFQNEAQLEKSRLLSDRFSAERPKGSFSTLEIQRTEQGDSAMYLCASRGQGATDTQYFGPGTRLTVL.

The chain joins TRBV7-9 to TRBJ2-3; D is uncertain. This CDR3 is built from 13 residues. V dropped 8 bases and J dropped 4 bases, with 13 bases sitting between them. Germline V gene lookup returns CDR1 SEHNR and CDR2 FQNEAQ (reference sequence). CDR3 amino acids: CASFAIPPDTQYF. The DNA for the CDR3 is TGTGCCAGCTTTGCGATACCCCCAGATACGCAGTATTTT.

CDR3: CAWQGDEQYF. DNA of the CDR3: TGTGCCTGGCAGGGCGACGAGCAGTACTTC. The V gene is TRBV30, the J gene TRBJ2-7, with D possibly matching TRBD1 (5 bases). V shed 5 bases and J shed 5 bases, with 7 bases lying between them. CDR3 size: 10 residues. The germline V gene encodes CDR1 GTSNPN and CDR2 SVGIG (reference sequence).

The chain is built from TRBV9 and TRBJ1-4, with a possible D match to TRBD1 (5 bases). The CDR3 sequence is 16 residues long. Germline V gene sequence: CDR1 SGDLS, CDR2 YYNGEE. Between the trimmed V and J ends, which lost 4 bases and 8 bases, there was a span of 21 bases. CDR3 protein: CASSLAGGARGEKLFF. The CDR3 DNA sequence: TGTGCCAGCAGCCTCGCTGGTGGGGCGAGAGGCGAAAAACTGTTTTTT.

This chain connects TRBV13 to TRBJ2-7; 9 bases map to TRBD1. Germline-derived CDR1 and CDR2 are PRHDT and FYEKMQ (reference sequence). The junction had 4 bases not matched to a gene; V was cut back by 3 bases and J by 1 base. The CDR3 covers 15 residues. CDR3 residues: CASSLGQGMSYEQYF. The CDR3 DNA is TGTGCCAGCAGCTTGGGACAGGGTATGTCCTACGAGCAGTACTTC.

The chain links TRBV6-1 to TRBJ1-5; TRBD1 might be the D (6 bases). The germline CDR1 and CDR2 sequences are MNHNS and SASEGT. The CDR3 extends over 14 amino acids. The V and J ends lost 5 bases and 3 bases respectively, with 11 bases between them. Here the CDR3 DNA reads TGTGCCAGCAGTCCACAGGGATCCAATCAGCCCCAGCATTTT. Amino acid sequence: CASSPQGSNQPQHF.

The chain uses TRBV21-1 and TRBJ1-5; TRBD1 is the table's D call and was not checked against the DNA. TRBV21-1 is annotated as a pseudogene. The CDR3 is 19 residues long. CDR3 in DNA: TGTGCCAGCAGCAAAGTTCAGGGGCTGACGGGCGATGGCAATCAGCCCCAGCATTTT. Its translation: CASSKVQGLTGDGNQPQHF.

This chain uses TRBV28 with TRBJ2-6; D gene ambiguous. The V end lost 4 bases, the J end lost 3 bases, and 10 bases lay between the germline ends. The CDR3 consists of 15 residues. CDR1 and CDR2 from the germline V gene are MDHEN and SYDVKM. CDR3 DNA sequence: TGTGCCAGCAGTTCGGTTCTTAGTGGGGCCAACGTCCTGACTTTC. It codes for CASSSVLSGANVLTF.

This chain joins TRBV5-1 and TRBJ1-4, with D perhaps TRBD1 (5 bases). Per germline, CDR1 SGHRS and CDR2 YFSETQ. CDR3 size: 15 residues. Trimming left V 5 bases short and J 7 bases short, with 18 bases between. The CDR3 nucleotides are TGCGCCAGCAGACCGACTTGGGACTGGGGTGAAAAACTGTTTTTT. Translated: CASRPTWDWGEKLFF.

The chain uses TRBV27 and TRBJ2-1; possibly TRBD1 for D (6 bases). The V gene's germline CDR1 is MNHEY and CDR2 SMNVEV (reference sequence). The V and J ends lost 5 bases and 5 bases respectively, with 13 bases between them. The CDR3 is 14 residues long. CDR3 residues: CASSPTRDNNEQFF. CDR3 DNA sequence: TGTGCCAGCAGTCCCACACGGGACAACAATGAGCAGTTCTTC.

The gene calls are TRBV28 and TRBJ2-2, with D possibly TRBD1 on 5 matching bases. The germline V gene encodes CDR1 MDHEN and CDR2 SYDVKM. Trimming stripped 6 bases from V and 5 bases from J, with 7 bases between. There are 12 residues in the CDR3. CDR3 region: CASRGETGELFF. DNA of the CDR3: TGTGCCAGCAGAGGGGAAACCGGGGAGCTGTTTTTT.

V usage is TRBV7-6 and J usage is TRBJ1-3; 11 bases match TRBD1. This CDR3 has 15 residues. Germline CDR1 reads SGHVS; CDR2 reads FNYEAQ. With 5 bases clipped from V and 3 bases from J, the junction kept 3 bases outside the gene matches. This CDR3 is CASSKDRGLGNTIYF. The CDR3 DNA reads TGTGCCAGCAGCAAGGACAGGGGGCTTGGAAACACCATATATTTT.

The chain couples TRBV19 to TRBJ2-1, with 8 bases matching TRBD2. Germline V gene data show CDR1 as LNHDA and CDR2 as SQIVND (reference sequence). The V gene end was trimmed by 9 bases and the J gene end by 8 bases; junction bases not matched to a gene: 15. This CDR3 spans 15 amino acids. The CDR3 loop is CASIRSLADAHEQFF. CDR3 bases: TGTGCCAGCATAAGGTCACTAGCGGACGCTCATGAGCAGTTCTTC. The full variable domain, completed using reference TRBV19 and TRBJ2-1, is DGGITQSPKYLFRKEGQNVTLSCEQNLNHDAMYWYRQDPGQGLRLIYYSQIVNDFQKGDIAEGYSVSREKKESFPLTVTSAQKNPTAFYLCASIRSLADAHEQFFGPGTRLTVL.

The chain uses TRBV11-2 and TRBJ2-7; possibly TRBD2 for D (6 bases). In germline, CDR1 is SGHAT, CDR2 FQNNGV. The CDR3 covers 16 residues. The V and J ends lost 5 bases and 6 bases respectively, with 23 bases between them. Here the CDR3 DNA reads TGTGCCAGCAGCCCCCTCCCCTTCCGCGGAGGGTTCGAGCAGTACTTC. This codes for CASSPLPFRGGFEQYF.

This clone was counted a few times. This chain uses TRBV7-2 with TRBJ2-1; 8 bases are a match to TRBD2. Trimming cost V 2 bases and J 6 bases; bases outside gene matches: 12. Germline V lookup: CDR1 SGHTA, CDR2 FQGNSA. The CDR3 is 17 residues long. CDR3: CASSLRQSGSLGNEQFF. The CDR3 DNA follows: TGTGCCAGCAGCTTAAGGCAGAGCGGGAGTCTGGGCAATGAGCAGTTCTTC.

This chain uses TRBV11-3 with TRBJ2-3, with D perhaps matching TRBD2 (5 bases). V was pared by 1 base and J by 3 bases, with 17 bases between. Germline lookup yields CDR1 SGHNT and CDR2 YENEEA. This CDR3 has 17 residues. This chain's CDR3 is CASSLGPLARGTDTQYF. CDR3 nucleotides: TGTGCCAGCAGCTTAGGCCCTCTAGCCCGAGGGACAGATACGCAGTATTTT.

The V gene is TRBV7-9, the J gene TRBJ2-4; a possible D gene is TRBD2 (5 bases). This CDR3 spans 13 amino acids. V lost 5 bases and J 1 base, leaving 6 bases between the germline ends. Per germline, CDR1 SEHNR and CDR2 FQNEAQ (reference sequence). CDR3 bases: TGTGCCAGCAGCCCGGGGGCCAAAAACATTCAGTACTTC. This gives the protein CASSPGAKNIQYF.

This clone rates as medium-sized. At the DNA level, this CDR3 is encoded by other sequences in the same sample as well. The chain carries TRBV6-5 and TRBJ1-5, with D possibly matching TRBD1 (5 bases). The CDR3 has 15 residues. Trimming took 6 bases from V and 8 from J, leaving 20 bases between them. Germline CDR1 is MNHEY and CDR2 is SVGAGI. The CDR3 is CASSPTDGGTEPQHF. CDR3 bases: TGTGCCAGCAGCCCTACCGATGGGGGGACCGAGCCCCAGCATTTT.

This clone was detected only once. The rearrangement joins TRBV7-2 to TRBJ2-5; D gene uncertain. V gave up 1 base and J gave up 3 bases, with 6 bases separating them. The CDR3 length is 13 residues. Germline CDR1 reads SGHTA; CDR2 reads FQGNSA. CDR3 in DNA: TGTGCCAGCAGCTTAGGAACAGAAGAGACCCAGTACTTC. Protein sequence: CASSLGTEETQYF. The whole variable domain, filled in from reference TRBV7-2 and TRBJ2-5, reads GAGVSQSPSNKVTEKGKDVELRCDPISGHTALYWYRQSLGQGLEFLIYFQGNSAPDKSGLPSDRFSAERTGGSVSTLTIQRTQQEDSAVYLCASSLGTEETQYFGPGTRLLVL.

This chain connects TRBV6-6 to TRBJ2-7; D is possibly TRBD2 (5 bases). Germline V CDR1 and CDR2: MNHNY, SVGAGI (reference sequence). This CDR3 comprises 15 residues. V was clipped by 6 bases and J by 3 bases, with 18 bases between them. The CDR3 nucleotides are TGTGCCAGCAGCTCCCGGAGGAATAAACTCTACGAGCAGTACTTC. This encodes CASSSRRNKLYEQYF.

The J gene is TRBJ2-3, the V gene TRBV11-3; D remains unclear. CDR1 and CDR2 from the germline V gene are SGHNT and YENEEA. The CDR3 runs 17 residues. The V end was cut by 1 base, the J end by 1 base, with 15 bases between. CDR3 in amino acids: CASSLVTVGVGTDTQYF. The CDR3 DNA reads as TGTGCCAGCAGCTTAGTTACCGTCGGTGTGGGCACAGATACGCAGTATTTT.

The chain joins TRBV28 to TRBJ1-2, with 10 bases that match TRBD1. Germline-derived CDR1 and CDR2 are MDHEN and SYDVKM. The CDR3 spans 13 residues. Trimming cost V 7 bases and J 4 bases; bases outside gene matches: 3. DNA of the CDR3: TGTGCCAGCAAAGGACAGGGGGGCTATGGCTACACCTTC. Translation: CASKGQGGYGYTF.

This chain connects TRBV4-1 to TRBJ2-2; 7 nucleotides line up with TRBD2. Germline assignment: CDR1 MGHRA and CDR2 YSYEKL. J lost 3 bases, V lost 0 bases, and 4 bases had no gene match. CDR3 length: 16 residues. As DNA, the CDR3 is TGCGCCAGCAGCCAAGAAGGGCTAGCGGACACCGGGGAGCTGTTTTTT. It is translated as CASSQEGLADTGELFF.

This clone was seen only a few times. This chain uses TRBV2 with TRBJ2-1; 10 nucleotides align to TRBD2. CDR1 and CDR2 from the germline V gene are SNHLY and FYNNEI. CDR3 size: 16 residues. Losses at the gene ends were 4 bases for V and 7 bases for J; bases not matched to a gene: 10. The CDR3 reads CASSASSGSLSNEQFF. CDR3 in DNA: TGTGCCAGCAGTGCTTCTAGCGGGAGCCTCTCAAATGAGCAGTTCTTC. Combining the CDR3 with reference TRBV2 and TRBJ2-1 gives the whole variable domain EPEVTQTPSHQVTQMGQEVILRCVPISNHLYFYWYRQILGQKVEFLVSFYNNEISEKSEIFDDQFSVERPDGSNFTLKIRSTKLEDSAMYFCASSASSGSLSNEQFFGPGTRLTVL.

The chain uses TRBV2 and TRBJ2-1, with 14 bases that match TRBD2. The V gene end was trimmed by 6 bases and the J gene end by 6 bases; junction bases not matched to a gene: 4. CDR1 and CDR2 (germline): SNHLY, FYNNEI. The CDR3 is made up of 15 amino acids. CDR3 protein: CASREGLAGANEQFF. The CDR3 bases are TGTGCCAGCAGAGAGGGACTAGCGGGAGCCAATGAGCAGTTCTTC. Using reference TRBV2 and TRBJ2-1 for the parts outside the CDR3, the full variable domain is EPEVTQTPSHQVTQMGQEVILRCVPISNHLYFYWYRQILGQKVEFLVSFYNNEISEKSEIFDDQFSVERPDGSNFTLKIRSTKLEDSAMYFCASREGLAGANEQFFGPGTRLTVL.

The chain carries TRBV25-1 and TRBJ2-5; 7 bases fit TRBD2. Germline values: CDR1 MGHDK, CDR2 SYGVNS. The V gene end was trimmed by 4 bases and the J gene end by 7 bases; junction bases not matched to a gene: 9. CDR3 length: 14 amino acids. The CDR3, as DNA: TGTGCCAGCAGTGGATCGGCTAGCGGAGGGACCCAGTACTTC. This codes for CASSGSASGGTQYF.